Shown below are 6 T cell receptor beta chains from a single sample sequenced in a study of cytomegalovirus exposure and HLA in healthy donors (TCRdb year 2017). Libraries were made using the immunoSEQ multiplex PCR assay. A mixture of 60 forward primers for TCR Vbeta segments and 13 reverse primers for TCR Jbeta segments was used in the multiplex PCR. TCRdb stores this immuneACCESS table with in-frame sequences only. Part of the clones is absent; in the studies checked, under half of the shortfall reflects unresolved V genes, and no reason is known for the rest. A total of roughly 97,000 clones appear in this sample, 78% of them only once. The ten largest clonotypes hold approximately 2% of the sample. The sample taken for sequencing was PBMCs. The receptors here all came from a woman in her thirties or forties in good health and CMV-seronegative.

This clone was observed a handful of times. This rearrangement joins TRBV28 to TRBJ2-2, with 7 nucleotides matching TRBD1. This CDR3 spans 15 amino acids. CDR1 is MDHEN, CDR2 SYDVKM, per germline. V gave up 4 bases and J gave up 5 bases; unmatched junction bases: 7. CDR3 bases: TGTGCCAGCAGTTACGACAGGGTTGGGACCGGGGAGCTGTTTTTT. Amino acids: CASSYDRVGTGELFF.

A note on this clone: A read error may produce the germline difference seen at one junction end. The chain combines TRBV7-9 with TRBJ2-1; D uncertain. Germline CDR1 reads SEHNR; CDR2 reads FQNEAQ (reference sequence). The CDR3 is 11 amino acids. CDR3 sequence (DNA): TGTTCCAGCAGCTTGAGAAGTGAGCAGTTCTTC. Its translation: CSSSLRSEQFF.

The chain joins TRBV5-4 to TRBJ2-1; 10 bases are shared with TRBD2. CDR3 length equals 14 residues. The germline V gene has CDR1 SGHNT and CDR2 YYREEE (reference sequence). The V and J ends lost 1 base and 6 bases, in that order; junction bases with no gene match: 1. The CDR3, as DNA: TGTGCCAGCAGCTTGCTAGCGGGAGTCAATGAGCAGTTCTTC. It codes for CASSLLAGVNEQFF.

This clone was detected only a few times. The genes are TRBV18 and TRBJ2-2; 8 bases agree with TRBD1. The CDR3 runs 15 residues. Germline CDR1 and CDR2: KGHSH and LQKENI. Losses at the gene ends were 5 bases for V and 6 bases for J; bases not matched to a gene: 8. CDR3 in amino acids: CASSARTGRAGELFF. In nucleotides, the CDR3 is TGTGCCAGCTCAGCCCGGACAGGGCGAGCCGGGGAGCTGTTTTTT.

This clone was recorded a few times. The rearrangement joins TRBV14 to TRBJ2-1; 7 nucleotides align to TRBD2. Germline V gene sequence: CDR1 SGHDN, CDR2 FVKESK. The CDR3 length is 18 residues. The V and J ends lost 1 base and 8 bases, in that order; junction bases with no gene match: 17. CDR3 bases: TGTGCCAGCAGCCAAGGGTCAATACGGCTAGCGGCCGTCTATGAGCAGTTCTTC. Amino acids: CASSQGSIRLAAVYEQFF. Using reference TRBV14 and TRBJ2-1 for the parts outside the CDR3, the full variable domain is EAGVTQFPSHSVIEKGQTVTLRCDPISGHDNLYWYRRVMGKEIKFLLHFVKESKQDESGMPNNRFLAERTGGTYSTLKVQPAELEDSGVYFCASSQGSIRLAAVYEQFFGPGTRLTVL.

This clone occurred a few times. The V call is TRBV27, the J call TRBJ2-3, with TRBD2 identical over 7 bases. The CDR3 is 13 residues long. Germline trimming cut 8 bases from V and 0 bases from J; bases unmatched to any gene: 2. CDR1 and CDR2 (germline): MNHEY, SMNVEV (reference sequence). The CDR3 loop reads CASRDYSTDTQYF. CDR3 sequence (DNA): TGTGCCAGCCGGGACTACAGCACAGATACGCAGTATTTT.